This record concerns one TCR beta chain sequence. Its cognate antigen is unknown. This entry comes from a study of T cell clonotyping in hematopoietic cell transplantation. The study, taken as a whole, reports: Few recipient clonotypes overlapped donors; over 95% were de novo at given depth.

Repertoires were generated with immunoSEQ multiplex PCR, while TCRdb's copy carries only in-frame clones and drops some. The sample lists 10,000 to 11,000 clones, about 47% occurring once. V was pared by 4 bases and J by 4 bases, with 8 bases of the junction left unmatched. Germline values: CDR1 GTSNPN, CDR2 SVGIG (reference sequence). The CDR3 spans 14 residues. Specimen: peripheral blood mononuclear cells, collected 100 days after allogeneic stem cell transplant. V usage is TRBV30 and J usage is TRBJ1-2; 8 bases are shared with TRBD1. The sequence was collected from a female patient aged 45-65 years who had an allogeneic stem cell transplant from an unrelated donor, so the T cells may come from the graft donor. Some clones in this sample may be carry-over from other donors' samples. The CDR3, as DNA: TGTGCCTGGATTGGACAGGGTGGCATCTATGGCTACACCTTC. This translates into CAWIGQGGIYGYTF. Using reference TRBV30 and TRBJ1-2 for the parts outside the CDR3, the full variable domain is SQTIHQWPATLVQPVGSPLSLECTVEGTSNPNLYWYRQAAGRGLQLLFYSVGIGQISSEVPQNLSASRPQDRQFILSSKKLLLSDSGFYLCAWIGQGGIYGYTFGSGTRLTVV.